This entry lists 23 T cell receptor beta chains sequenced from one sample in a study of response to subunit inactivated influenza vaccine. TCRdb passed the RT-PCR reads through MiXCR, listing each CDR3 protein once. This table holds about 300,000 distinct CDR3 sequences, roughly 20% found once. This material consisted of PBMCs from blood, taken 21 months after vaccination. The receptors originated from a man aged 50-75 years who received an inactivated influenza vaccine.

This sequence joins TRBV20-1 and TRBJ2-5; possibly TRBD2 for D (7 bases). The ends were cut back, 0 bases at V and 5 bases at J, with 13 bases in the middle. The CDR3 length is 14 residues. CDR1 and CDR2 from the germline V gene are DFQATT and SNEGSKA (reference sequence). In DNA, the CDR3 is TGCAGTGCTAGAGATCCGGGGGGCCTTGAGACCCAGTACTTC. Translation gives CSARDPGGLETQYF.

This chain links TRBV4-2 with TRBJ2-7, with D unresolved. The germline CDR1 and CDR2 sequences are LGHNA and YNFKEQ. The V end was cut by 0 bases, the J end by 0 bases, with 9 bases between. The CDR3 is made up of 15 amino acids. CDR3 in DNA: TGTGCCAGCAGCCAAGATTGGGATAGCTCCTACGAGCAGTACTTC. Its translation is CASSQDWDSSYEQYF.

The rearrangement uses TRBV30 and TRBJ2-7; D uncertain. The germline CDR1 and CDR2 sequences are GTSNPN and SVGIG (reference sequence). V shed 2 bases and J shed 1 base, with 6 bases lying between them. The CDR3 is 12 amino acids. CDR3 DNA sequence: TGTGCCTGGAGTTCAGCGTCCTACGAGCAGTACTTC. It yields the protein CAWSSASYEQYF.

This clonotype appeared many times. In DNA form, the CDR3 reads TGCGCCAGCAGCTTGGGGTCAGGCCCAGGTTCGCCCCAGCATTTT. Residues: CASSLGSGPGSPQHF. The V gene is TRBV5-1, the J gene TRBJ1-5; D is ambiguous. Deletions cut 0 bases from V and 9 bases from J, with 16 bases between. The CDR3 sequence is 15 residues long. Germline CDR1 and CDR2: SGHRS and YFSETQ.

This clonotype was observed at least ten times. J is TRBJ1-1 and V is TRBV4-1, with TRBD1 as a possible D gene (5 bases). The length of the CDR3 is 19 residues. Germline loops: CDR1 MGHRA, CDR2 YSYEKL. The V and J ends lost 3 bases and 4 bases respectively, with 27 bases between them. The CDR3 here is CASSHQNDLPGFLFTEAFF. CDR3 in DNA: TGCGCCAGCAGCCACCAAAACGACCTTCCAGGGTTTCTGTTCACTGAAGCTTTCTTT.

This clonotype was seen a few times. The chain recombines TRBV7-9 with TRBJ2-1; D possibly corresponds to TRBD2 (5 bases). The germline V and J ends were trimmed by 3 bases and 8 bases, with 8 bases remaining between them. Per the germline V gene, CDR1 is SEHNR and CDR2 is FQNEAQ (reference sequence). The CDR3 spans 12 residues. CDR3: CASSLTGYEQFF. The CDR3 nucleotides are TGTGCCAGCAGCTTGACGGGGTATGAGCAGTTCTTC.

This clonotype was observed a handful of times. The chain couples TRBV5-1 to TRBJ1-5; D perhaps matches TRBD1 (5 bases). Trimming left V 1 base short and J 1 base short, with 21 bases between. CDR1 SGHRS and CDR2 YFSETQ come from the germline V gene. The CDR3 extends over 19 amino acids. CDR3 sequence reads: CASSLPRNSRWDSNQPQHF. CDR3 sequence (DNA): TGCGCCAGCAGCTTGCCAAGAAATAGTCGCTGGGACAGCAATCAGCCCCAGCATTTT.

A few counts support this clonotype. The chain employs TRBV6-1 and TRBJ2-1, with D perhaps assigned TRBD1 or TRBD2 (5 bases each). Germline V gene data show CDR1 as MNHNS and CDR2 as SASEGT. The length of the CDR3 is 14 residues. The ends were cut back, 6 bases at V and 5 bases at J, with 14 bases in the middle. The CDR3 loop is CASRMTGRHNEQFF. For the CDR3, the DNA is TGTGCCAGCAGAATGACGGGACGCCACAATGAGCAGTTCTTC.

In this sample, this clonotype turned up a few times. CDR3: CAWSRDRGVAIYF. In nucleotides, the CDR3 is TGTGCCTGGAGTAGGGACAGGGGGGTTGCCATATATTTT. The genes are TRBV30 and TRBJ1-3, with TRBD1 matching 11 bases. V lost 2 bases and J lost 11; bases outside the gene matches: 5. The CDR3 is 13 amino acids. Germline assignment: CDR1 GTSNPN and CDR2 SVGIG (reference sequence).

This clonotype was counted between two and nine times. The chain couples TRBV5-1 to TRBJ2-1, with a possible D match to TRBD1 (6 bases). Germline assignment: CDR1 SGHRS and CDR2 YFSETQ. Deletions cut 4 bases from V and 0 bases from J, with 11 bases between. The CDR3 contains 15 residues. The DNA of the CDR3 is TGCGCCAGCAGCCACGACAGGAGCTCCTACAATGAGCAGTTCTTC. The encoded protein is CASSHDRSSYNEQFF.

Note on this clonotype: A much more abundant neighbour one base away suggests this may be a read error. The rearrangement uses TRBV24-1 and TRBJ1-1; the match to TRBD1 covers 9 bases. The CDR3 loop spans 14 amino acids. Germline assignment: CDR1 KGHDR and CDR2 SFDVKD. The CDR3 DNA sequence: TGTGCCACCAGTAATGGACAGGGGAACACTGAAGCTTTATTT. Translated: CATSNGQGNTEALF.

This clonotype was seen a few times. The V call is TRBV4-2, the J call TRBJ2-7; no reliable D call. Germline CDR1 and CDR2: LGHNA and YNFKEQ. V dropped 0 bases and J dropped 2 bases, with 11 bases sitting between them. The CDR3 spans 15 residues. DNA for the CDR3: TGTGCCAGCAGCCAAGACGGGTCTGTGGCCTACGAGCAGTACTTC. Protein sequence: CASSQDGSVAYEQYF.

This clonotype has only one observation. The chain recombines TRBV5-4 with TRBJ2-3; unclear D gene. Germline lookup yields CDR1 SGHNT and CDR2 YYREEE (reference sequence). V lost 2 bases, J lost 0 bases, and 7 bases lay in between. This CDR3 spans 14 amino acids. The CDR3: CASSLQTSTDTQYF. As DNA, the CDR3 is TGTGCCAGCAGCTTACAGACCAGCACAGATACGCAGTATTTT.

This chain joins TRBV5-1 and TRBJ1-1, with D maybe TRBD1 (6 bases). The CDR3 is 12 residues long. Trimming took 4 bases from V and 10 from J, leaving 14 bases between them. CDR1 and CDR2 (germline): SGHRS, YFSETQ. The CDR3 loop reads CASSGGGKGAFF. The CDR3 nucleotides are TGCGCCAGCAGCGGAGGGGGGAAAGGAGCTTTCTTT.

This clonotype has only a few counts. This chain connects TRBV14 to TRBJ2-3; D perhaps matches TRBD2 (6 bases). Germline lookup yields CDR1 SGHDN and CDR2 FVKESK. Trimming left V 2 bases short and J 3 bases short, with 15 bases between. This CDR3 has 16 residues. The CDR3 nucleotides are TGTGCCAGCAGCCAACCTCGGATTCGGGGGACAGATACGCAGTATTTT. It codes for CASSQPRIRGTDTQYF.

There are a few counts of this clonotype. This sequence joins TRBV12-3 or TRBV12-4 and TRBJ1-6; no definite D call. Between the trimmed V and J ends, which lost 1 base and 7 bases, there was a span of 5 bases. The CDR3 is made up of 13 amino acids. CDR3 sequence (DNA): TGTGCCAGCAGTTTAGAGGCAAATTCACCCCTCCACTTT. Protein: CASSLEANSPLHF.

This clonotype was observed a handful of times. The J gene is TRBJ2-2, the V gene TRBV10-3; D gene uncertain. This CDR3 contains 13 residues. From germline, CDR1 is ENHRY and CDR2 SYGVKD. V was cut by 0 bases and J by 3 bases, with 2 bases left in between. As DNA, the CDR3 is TGTGCCATCAGTGAGTCTGACACCGGGGAGCTGTTTTTT. Translating it yields CAISESDTGELFF.

At least ten counts were recorded for this clonotype. The V gene is TRBV10-3, the J gene TRBJ1-1; D unresolved. The V and J ends lost 6 bases and 4 bases respectively, with 21 bases between them. Germline V gene data show CDR1 as ENHRY and CDR2 as SYGVKD. This CDR3 is built from 16 residues. CDR3 in amino acids: CAISPRARNSGTEAFF. In DNA form, the CDR3 reads TGTGCCATCAGCCCTAGGGCCCGAAATAGTGGCACTGAAGCTTTCTTT.

A few counts support this clonotype. The gene calls are TRBV5-1 and TRBJ1-2; 9 nucleotides agree with TRBD1. Germline CDR1 is SGHRS and CDR2 is YFSETQ. CDR3 size: 15 residues. With V trimmed by 1 base and J by 7 bases, 8 bases remained unmatched. This chain's CDR3 is CASSLRVGTGSGYTF. CDR3 DNA sequence: TGCGCCAGCAGCTTGCGAGTTGGGACAGGGTCTGGCTACACCTTC.

This clonotype was seen more than once but under ten times. The chain joins TRBV4-3 to TRBJ1-1, with unresolved D. V was shortened by 0 bases and J by 0 bases, with 11 bases between the two germline ends. The CDR3 contains 16 residues. The germline V gene has CDR1 LGHNA and CDR2 YSLEER. The CDR3 here is CASSQDLGGMNTEAFF. The DNA of the CDR3 is TGCGCCAGCAGCCAAGATTTAGGCGGTATGAACACTGAAGCTTTCTTT.

This clonotype showed up many times. V is TRBV4-1 and J is TRBJ2-7; D call uncertain. Deletions cut 0 bases from V and 3 bases from J, with 18 bases between. In germline, CDR1 is MGHRA, CDR2 YSYEKL. The CDR3 is 17 residues long. The CDR3 here is CASSQEGFPASGYEQYF. As DNA, the CDR3 is TGCGCCAGCAGCCAAGAAGGTTTCCCCGCCTCGGGCTACGAGCAGTACTTC.

The chain recombines TRBV20-1 with TRBJ2-3, with TRBD2 matching 12 bases. The germline V gene encodes CDR1 DFQATT and CDR2 SNEGSKA (reference sequence). Trimming took 1 base from V and 8 from J; bases not matched to a gene: 7. This CDR3 region has 15 residues. CDR3 sequence: CSARVASGGGPTQYF. CDR3 in DNA: TGCAGTGCTAGAGTGGCTAGCGGGGGGGGGCCTACGCAGTATTTT.

The chain joins TRBV4-1 to TRBJ1-4; D not resolved. CDR1 and CDR2 from the germline V gene are MGHRA and YSYEKL. CDR3 size: 16 residues. V lost 1 base, J lost 8 bases, and 17 bases lay in between. CDR3 sequence reads: CASSQAAANTPEKLFF. CDR3 coding DNA: TGCGCCAGCAGCCAAGCTGCGGCTAACACTCCAGAAAAACTGTTTTTT.